What follows describes a single T cell receptor (beta chain). In the source study's methods: Reference gene primers were amplified, and this amplification served to estimate nucleated cell counts. Only in-frame clones appear in the TCRdb table, and some are missing; sequencing was by immunoSEQ multiplex PCR. V, J and clone size derive from that table, while D and trimming were established from the DNA sequence. The profile shows 130,000 to 150,000 clones, approximately 87% of them singletons. The sample is drawn from a study of blood T cell repertoires in COVID-19. At the level of the study: COVID-19 samples, acute and convalescent, were from the United States, Italy and Spain.

CDR3 length: 15 residues. Deletions cut 5 bases from V and 4 bases from J, with 15 bases between. Germline CDR1 SGHNT, CDR2 YENEEA. Material: peripheral blood. The TCR comes from a woman between 40 and 50 years old with acute or convalescent COVID-19. V usage is TRBV11-3 and J usage is TRBJ2-1; possibly TRBD2 for D (6 bases). The CDR3 here is CASSPTPLAYNEQFF. Written as DNA, the CDR3 is TGTGCCAGCAGCCCAACCCCACTAGCTTACAATGAGCAGTTCTTC.